This record concerns one T cell receptor (beta chain) sequence. Its cognate antigen is unknown. This record belongs to a study of T cell clones after liver transplantation. Overall study context: Subjects received no induction therapy and standard immunosuppression until randomization at 12-24 months post-transplant. The study's findings and limits: Compared with third party-reactive sequences, donor-reactive ones declined more, independent of withdrawal success.

Data came from immunoSEQ multiplex PCR; TCRdb stores just in-frame clones and leaves some out. The table includes 55,000 to 80,000 clones, roughly 90% detected once. Germline V gene lookup returns CDR1 SGHDT and CDR2 YYEEEE. V lost 4 bases to trimming and J lost 7 bases, with 18 bases between them. CDR3 length: 14 residues. This sample comprised CD4+ T cells from blood, obtained before liver transplant. This sequence joins TRBV5-6 and TRBJ2-7; perhaps TRBD2 as D (7 bases). This TCR was recovered from a human donor who received a liver transplant. CDR3 nucleotide sequence: TGTGCCAGCAGCCCCCACCCAGGGGAGGGAGAGCAGTACTTC. This sequence encodes CASSPHPGEGEQYF.